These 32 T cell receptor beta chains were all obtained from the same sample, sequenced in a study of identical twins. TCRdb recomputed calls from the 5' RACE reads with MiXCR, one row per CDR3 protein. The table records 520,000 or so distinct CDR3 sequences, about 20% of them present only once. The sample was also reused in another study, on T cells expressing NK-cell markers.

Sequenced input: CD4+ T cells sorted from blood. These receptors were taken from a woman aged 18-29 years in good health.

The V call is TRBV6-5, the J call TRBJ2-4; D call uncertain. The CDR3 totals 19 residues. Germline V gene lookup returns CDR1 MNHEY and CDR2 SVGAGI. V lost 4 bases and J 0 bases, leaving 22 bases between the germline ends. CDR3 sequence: CASSSRDPTITIAKNIQYF. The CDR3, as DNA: TGTGCCAGCAGTTCCCGCGACCCCACGATTACTATAGCCAAAAACATTCAGTACTTC.

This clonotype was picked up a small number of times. The CDR3 loop reads CSVGGPGARNSYEQYF. CDR3 DNA: TGCAGCGTTGGCGGACCGGGGGCGAGAAACTCCTACGAGCAGTACTTC. The chain is built from TRBV29-1 and TRBJ2-7, with D perhaps being TRBD1 or TRBD2 (6 bases each). Trimming stripped 4 bases from V and 0 bases from J, with 19 bases between. CDR1 is SQVTM and CDR2 is ANQGSEA in the germline V gene. There are 16 residues in the CDR3.

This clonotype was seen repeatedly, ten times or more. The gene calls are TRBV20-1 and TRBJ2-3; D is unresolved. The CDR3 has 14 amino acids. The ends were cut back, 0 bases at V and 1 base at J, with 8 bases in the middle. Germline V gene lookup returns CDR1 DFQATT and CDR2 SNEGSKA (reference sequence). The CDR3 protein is CSARESSGTDTQYF. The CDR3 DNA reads TGCAGTGCTAGAGAGTCCAGCGGCACAGATACGCAGTATTTT.

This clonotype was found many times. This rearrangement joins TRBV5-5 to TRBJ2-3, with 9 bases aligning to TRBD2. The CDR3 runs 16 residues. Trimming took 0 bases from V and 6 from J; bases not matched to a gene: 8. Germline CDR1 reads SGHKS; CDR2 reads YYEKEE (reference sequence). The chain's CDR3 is CASSLVGGGAEDTQYF. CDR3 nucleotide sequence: TGTGCCAGCAGCTTGGTTGGCGGGGGGGCCGAGGATACGCAGTATTTT.

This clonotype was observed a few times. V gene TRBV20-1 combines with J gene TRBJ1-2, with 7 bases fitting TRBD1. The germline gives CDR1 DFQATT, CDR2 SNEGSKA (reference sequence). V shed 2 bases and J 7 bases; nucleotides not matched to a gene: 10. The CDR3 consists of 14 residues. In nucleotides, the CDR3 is TGCAGTGCTAGACAGGCCGCACAGGGGACTGGCTACACCTTC. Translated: CSARQAAQGTGYTF.

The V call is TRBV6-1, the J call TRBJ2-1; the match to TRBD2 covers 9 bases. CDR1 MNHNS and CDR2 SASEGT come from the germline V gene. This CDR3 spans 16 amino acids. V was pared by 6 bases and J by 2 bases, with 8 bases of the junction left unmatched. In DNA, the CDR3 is TGTGCCAGCAGGCGTCTGGCGGGAGGGACCTACAATGAGCAGTTCTTC. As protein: CASRRLAGGTYNEQFF.

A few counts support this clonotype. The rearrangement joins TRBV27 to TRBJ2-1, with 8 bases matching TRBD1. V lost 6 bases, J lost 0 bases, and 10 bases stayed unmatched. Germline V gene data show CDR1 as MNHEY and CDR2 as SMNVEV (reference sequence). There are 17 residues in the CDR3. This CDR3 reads CASSSLKGTGSYNEQFF. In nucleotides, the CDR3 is TGTGCCAGCAGCTCCCTAAAGGGGACAGGCTCCTACAATGAGCAGTTCTTC.

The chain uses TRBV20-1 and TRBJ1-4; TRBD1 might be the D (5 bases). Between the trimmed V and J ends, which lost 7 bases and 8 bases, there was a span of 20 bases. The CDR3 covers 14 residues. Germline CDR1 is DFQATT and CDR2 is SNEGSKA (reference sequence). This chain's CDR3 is CSGAGRGVREKLFF. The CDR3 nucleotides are TGCAGTGGAGCAGGGAGAGGGGTTCGGGAAAAACTGTTTTTT.

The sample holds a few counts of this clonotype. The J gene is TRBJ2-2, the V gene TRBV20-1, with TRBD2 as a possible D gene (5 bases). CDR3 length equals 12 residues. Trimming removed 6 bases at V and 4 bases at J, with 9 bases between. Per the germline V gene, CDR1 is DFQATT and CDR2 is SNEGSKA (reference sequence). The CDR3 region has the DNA TGCAGTGCGCCGGGGAGCACCGGGGAGCTGTTTTTT. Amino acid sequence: CSAPGSTGELFF.

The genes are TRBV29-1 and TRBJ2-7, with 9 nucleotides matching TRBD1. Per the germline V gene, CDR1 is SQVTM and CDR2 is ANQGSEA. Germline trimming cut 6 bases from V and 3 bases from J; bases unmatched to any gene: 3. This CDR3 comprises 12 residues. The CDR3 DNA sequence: TGCAGCGTGGGGACAGGGCTCTACGAGCAGTACTTC. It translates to CSVGTGLYEQYF.

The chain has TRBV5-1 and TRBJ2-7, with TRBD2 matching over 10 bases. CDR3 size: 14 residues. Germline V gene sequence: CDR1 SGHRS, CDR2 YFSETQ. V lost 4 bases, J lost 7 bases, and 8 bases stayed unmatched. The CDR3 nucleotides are TGCGCCAGCAGCCCAATTCTAGCGGGAGTTGAGCAGTACTTC. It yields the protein CASSPILAGVEQYF.

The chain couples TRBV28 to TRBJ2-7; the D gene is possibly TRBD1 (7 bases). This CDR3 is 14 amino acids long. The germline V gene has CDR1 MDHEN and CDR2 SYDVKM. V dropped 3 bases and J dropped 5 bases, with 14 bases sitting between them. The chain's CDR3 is CASSFGGTVNEQYF. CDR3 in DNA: TGTGCCAGCAGTTTTGGCGGGACAGTTAACGAGCAGTACTTC.

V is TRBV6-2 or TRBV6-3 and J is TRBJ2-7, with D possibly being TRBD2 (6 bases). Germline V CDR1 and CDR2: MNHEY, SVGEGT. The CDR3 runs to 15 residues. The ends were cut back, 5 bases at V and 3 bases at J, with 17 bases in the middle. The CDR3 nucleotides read TGTGCCAGCAGTAGAATTGCACCGCGGGGCTACGAGCAGTACTTC. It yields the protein CASSRIAPRGYEQYF.

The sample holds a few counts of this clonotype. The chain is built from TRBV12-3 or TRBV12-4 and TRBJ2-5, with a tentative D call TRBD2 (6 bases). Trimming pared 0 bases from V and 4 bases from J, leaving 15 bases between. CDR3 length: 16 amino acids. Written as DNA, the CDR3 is TGTGCCAGCAGTTTAGCGCGGAGGGGCGGTACAGAGACCCAGTACTTC. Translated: CASSLARRGGTETQYF.

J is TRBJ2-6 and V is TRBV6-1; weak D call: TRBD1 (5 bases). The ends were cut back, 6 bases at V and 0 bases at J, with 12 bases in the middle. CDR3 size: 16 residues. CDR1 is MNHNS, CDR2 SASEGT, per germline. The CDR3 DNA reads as TGTGCCAGCAGGAACACAGGCCACTCTGGGGCCAACGTCCTGACTTTC. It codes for CASRNTGHSGANVLTF.

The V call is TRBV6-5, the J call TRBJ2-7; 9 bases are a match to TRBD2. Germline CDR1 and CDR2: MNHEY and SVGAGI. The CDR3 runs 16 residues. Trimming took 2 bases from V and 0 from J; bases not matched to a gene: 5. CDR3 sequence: CASSYGGRGDSYEQYF. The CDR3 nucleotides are TGTGCCAGCAGTTACGGCGGGAGGGGCGACTCCTACGAGCAGTACTTC.

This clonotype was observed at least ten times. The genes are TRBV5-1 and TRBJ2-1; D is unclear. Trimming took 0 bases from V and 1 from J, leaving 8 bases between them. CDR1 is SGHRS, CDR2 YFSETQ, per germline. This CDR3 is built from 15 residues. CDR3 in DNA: TGCGCCAGCAGCTTGGAGGCGGCTTCCTACAATGAGCAGTTCTTC. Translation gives CASSLEAASYNEQFF.

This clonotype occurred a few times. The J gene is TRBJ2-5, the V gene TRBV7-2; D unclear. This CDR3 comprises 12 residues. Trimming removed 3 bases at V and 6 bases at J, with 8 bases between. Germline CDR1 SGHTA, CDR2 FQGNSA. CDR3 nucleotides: TGTGCCAGCAGCTTCCTTGGCCAGACCCAGTACTTC. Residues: CASSFLGQTQYF.

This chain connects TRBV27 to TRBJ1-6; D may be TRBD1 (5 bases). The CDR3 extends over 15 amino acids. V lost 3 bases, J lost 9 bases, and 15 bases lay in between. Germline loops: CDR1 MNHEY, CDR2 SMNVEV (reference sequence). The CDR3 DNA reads TGTGCCAGCAGTTTTAGGAACACCGGGGGTTCACCCCTCCACTTT. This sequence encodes CASSFRNTGGSPLHF.

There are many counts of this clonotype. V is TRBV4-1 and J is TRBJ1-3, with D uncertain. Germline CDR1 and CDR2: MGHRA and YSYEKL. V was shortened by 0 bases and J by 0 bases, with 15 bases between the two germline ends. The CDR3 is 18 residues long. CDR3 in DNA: TGCGCCAGCAGCCAAGAAGGGTATCTTGGAATCTCTGGAAACACCATATATTTT. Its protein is CASSQEGYLGISGNTIYF.

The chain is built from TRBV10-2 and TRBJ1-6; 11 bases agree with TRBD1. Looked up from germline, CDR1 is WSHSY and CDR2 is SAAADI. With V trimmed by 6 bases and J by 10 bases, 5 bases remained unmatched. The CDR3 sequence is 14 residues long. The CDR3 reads CASSGQGAGSPLHF. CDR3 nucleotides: TGCGCCAGCAGCGGACAGGGGGCGGGATCACCCCTCCACTTT.

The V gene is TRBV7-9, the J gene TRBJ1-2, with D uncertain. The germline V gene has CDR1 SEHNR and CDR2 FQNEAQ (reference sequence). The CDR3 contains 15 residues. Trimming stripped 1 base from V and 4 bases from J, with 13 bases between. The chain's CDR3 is CASSLGGTSFYGYTF. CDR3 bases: TGTGCCAGCAGCTTAGGGGGTACATCCTTCTATGGCTACACCTTC.

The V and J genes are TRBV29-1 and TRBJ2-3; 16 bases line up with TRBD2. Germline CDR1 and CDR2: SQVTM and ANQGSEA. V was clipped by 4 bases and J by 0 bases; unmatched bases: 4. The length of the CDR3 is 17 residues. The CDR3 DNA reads TGCAGCGTTGCCGGGACTAGCGGGAGGGCCAGCACAGATACGCAGTATTTT. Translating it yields CSVAGTSGRASTDTQYF.

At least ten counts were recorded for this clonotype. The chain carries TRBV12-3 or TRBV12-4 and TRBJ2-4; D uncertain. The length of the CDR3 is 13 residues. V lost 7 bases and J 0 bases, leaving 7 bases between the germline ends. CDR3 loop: CASTELAKNIQYF. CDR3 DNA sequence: TGTGCCAGCACCGAACTAGCCAAAAACATTCAGTACTTC.

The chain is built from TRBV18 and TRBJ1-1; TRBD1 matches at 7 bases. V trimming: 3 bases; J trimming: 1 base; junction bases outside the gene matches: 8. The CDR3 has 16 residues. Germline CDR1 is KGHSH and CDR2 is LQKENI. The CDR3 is CASSPTRQGRNTEAFF. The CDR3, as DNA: TGTGCCAGCTCACCTACAAGACAGGGAAGGAACACTGAAGCTTTCTTT.

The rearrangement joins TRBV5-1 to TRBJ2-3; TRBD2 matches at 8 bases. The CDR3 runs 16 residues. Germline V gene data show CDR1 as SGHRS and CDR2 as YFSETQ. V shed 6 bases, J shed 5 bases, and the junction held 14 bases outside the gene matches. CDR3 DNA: TGCGCCAGCATAGAGAGCGGGGGCGCCGGGGTAGATACGCAGTATTTT. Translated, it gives CASIESGGAGVDTQYF.

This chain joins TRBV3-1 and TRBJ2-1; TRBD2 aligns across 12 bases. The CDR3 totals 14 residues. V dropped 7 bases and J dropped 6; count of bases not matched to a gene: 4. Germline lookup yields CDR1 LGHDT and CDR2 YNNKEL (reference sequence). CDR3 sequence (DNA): TGTGCCAGCACCTGGACTAGCGGGGTCAATGAGCAGTTCTTC. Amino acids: CASTWTSGVNEQFF.

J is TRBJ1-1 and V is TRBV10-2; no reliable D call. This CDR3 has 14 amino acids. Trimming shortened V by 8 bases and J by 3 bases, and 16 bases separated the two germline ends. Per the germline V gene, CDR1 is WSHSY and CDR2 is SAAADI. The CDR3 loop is CASQRRVLDTEAFF. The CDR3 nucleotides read TGCGCCAGCCAAAGACGGGTCTTGGACACTGAAGCTTTCTTT.

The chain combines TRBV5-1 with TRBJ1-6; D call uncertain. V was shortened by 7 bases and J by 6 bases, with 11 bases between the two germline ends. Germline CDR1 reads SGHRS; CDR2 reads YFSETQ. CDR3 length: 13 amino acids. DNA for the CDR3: TGCGCCAGCTCCAGTGAATTTAATTCACCCCTCCACTTT. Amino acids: CASSSEFNSPLHF.

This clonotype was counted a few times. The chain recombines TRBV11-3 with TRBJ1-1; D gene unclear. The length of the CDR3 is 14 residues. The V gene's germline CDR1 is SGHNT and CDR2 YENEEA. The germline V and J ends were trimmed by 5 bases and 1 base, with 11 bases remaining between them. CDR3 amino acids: CASSLNGGNTEAFF. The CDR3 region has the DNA TGTGCCAGCAGCCTCAACGGCGGGAACACTGAAGCTTTCTTT.

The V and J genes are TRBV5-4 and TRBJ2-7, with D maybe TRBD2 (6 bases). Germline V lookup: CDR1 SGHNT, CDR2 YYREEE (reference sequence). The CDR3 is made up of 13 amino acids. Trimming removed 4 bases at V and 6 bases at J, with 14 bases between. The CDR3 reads CASSGGTRVEQYF. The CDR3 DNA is TGTGCCAGCAGCGGGGGGACCAGGGTCGAGCAGTACTTC.

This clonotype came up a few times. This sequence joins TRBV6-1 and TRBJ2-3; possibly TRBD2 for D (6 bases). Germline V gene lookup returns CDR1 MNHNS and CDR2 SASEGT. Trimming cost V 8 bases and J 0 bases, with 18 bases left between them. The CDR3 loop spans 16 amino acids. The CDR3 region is CASRTGGALSTDTQYF. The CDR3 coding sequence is TGTGCCAGCCGGACCGGCGGGGCACTTAGCACAGATACGCAGTATTTT.